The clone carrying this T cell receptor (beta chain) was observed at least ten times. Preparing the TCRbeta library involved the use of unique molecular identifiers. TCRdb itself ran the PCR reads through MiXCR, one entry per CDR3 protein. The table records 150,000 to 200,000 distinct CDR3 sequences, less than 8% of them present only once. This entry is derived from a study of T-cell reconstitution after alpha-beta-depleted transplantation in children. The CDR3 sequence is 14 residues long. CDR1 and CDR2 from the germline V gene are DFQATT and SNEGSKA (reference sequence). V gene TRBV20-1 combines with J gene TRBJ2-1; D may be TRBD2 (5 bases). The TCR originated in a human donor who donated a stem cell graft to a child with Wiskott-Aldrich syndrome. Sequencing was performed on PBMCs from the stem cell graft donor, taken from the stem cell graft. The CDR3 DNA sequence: TGCAGGGCTGAAAACCGGGACTCCTACAATGAGCAGTTCTTC. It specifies CRAENRDSYNEQFF.